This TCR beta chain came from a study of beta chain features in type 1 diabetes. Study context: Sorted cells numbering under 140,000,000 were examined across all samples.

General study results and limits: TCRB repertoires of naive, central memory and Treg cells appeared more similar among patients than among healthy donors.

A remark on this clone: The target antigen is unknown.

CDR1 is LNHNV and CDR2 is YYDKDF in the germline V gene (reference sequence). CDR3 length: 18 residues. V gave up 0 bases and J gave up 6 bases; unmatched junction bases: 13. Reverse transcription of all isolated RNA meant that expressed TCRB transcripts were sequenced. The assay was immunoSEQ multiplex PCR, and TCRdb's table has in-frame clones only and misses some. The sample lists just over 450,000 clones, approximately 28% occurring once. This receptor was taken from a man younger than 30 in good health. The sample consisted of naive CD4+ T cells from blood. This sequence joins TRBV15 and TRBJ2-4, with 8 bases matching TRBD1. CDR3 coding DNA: TGTGCCACCAGCAGAGACATCCCAGGAACCGGGACAGGAAACATTCAGTACTTC. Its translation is CATSRDIPGTGTGNIQYF. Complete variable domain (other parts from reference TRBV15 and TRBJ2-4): DAMVIQNPRYQVTQFGKPVTLSCSQTLNHNVMYWYQQKSSQAPKLLFHYYDKDFNNEADTPDNFQSRRPNTSFCFLDIRSPGLGDTAMYLCATSRDIPGTGTGNIQYFGAGTRLSVL.